What follows are 26 T cell receptor beta chains derived from one specimen sequenced in a study of T cell responses to AZD1222 COVID-19 vaccine. Generated by immunoSEQ multiplex PCR, the TCRdb table keeps only in-frame clones and is missing some. The profile shows more than 100,000 clones, about 94% of them singletons. This sample comprised peripheral blood, obtained on day 0 of AZD1222 vaccination. Source of these receptors: an adult in good health.

V is TRBV10-2 and J is TRBJ1-3; a possible D gene is TRBD1 (5 bases). Trimming stripped 7 bases from V and 4 bases from J, with 20 bases between. The CDR3 length is 16 residues. CDR1 is WSHSY, CDR2 SAAADI, per germline. The CDR3 coding sequence is TGCGCCAGCACCCCGGAGCGGGGGGGGTACGGAAACACCATATATTTT. Protein product: CASTPERGGYGNTIYF.

The CDR3 sequence: CASAGGPERREQYF. CDR3 DNA sequence: TGTGCCAGCGCCGGTGGCCCCGAACGCCGCGAGCAGTACTTC. V and J are TRBV4-2 and TRBJ2-7; D gene ambiguous. In germline, CDR1 is LGHNA, CDR2 YNFKEQ. This CDR3 is 14 amino acids long. The V end lost 8 bases, the J end lost 6 bases, and 20 bases lay between the germline ends.

The chain employs TRBV27 and TRBJ2-2, with 12 bases fitting TRBD2. The CDR3 has 20 residues. V lost 4 bases and J lost 4; bases outside the gene matches: 16. Germline assignment: CDR1 MNHEY and CDR2 SMNVEV (reference sequence). The CDR3 bases are TGTGCCAGCAGTTCGTCGAGGGGACTAGCGGGCCAAATAGGCACCGGGGAGCTGTTTTTT. It specifies CASSSSRGLAGQIGTGELFF.

A single count supports this clone. The chain carries TRBV30 and TRBJ2-1; 9 bases align to TRBD1. V lost 0 bases, J lost 4 bases, and 4 bases stayed unmatched. Germline V CDR1 and CDR2: GTSNPN, SVGIG (reference sequence). The CDR3 extends over 15 amino acids. DNA of the CDR3: TGTGCCTGGAGTGTTTTGGGACAGGGATACAATGAGCAGTTCTTC. It codes for CAWSVLGQGYNEQFF.

This chain links TRBV10-3 with TRBJ1-2; D call uncertain. Per germline, CDR1 ENHRY and CDR2 SYGVKD. Trimming pared 2 bases from V and 6 bases from J, leaving 7 bases between. CDR3 length: 12 residues. The CDR3 sequence is CAISETGNGYTF. The DNA for the CDR3 is TGTGCCATCAGTGAGACCGGGAATGGCTACACCTTC.

V and J are TRBV3-1 (or the pseudogene TRBV3-2) and TRBJ2-2; TRBD2 matches at 14 bases. Germline V lookup: CDR1 LGHDT, CDR2 YNNKEL (reference sequence). The CDR3 covers 18 residues. Trimming at V came to 4 bases and at J to 8 bases, leaving 12 bases not matched to a gene. In DNA, the CDR3 is TGTGCCAGCAGCCCGACTAGCGGGAGGGCCCTCGGGTATGGGGAGCTGTTTTTT. Translation: CASSPTSGRALGYGELFF.

The V call is TRBV7-8, the J call TRBJ1-1; D is uncertain. Trimming removed 1 base at V and 0 bases at J, with 9 bases between. This CDR3 region has 15 residues. Germline V gene data show CDR1 as SGHVS and CDR2 as FQNEAQ. CDR3 coding DNA: TGTGCCAGCAGCTTAGTTGGACCAATGAACACTGAAGCTTTCTTT. Its translation is CASSLVGPMNTEAFF. The variable domain in full, with the rest retrieved from reference TRBV7-8 and TRBJ1-1, is GAGVSQSPRYKVAKRGQDVALRCDPISGHVSLFWYQQALGQGPEFLTYFQNEAQLDKSGLPSDRFFAERPEGSVSTLKIQRTQQEDSAVYLCASSLVGPMNTEAFFGQGTRLTVV.

V is TRBV29-1 and J is TRBJ2-5; the D is unclear. Germline-derived CDR1 and CDR2 are SQVTM and ANQGSEA. The V end was cut by 4 bases, the J end by 4 bases, with 7 bases between. This CDR3 region has 11 residues. The CDR3 spells CSVGIGETQYF. CDR3 nucleotides: TGCAGCGTTGGGATCGGAGAGACCCAGTACTTC.

The rearrangement links TRBV7-8 to TRBJ2-7; D call uncertain. This CDR3 spans 16 amino acids. V dropped 1 base and J dropped 3 bases, with 16 bases sitting between them. Germline values: CDR1 SGHVS, CDR2 FQNEAQ. CDR3 bases: TGTGCCAGCAGCTTAGAGGGCCTACCAGTTTACTACGAGCAGTACTTC. Amino acids: CASSLEGLPVYYEQYF.

V is TRBV30 and J is TRBJ1-2; TRBD1 aligns across 8 bases. This CDR3 has 14 amino acids. V was clipped by 2 bases and J by 7 bases; unmatched bases: 9. Germline V lookup: CDR1 GTSNPN, CDR2 SVGIG (reference sequence). DNA of the CDR3: TGTGCCTGGAGTCGACAGGGGTTAAAGGGTGGCTACACCTTC. It codes for CAWSRQGLKGGYTF.

V usage is TRBV7-2 and J usage is TRBJ2-1; possibly TRBD2 for D (5 bases). The CDR3 runs to 16 residues. V was cut by 3 bases and J by 4 bases, with 16 bases left in between. The germline gives CDR1 SGHTA, CDR2 FQGNSA. CDR3 coding DNA: TGTGCCAGCAGCTTCGCGAGCGGCCAAATTTACAATGAGCAGTTCTTC. Its protein is CASSFASGQIYNEQFF.

V usage is TRBV19 and J usage is TRBJ2-4, with TRBD1 as a possible D gene (5 bases). The CDR3 has 16 residues. CDR1 LNHDA and CDR2 SQIVND come from the germline V gene (reference sequence). V was clipped by 8 bases and J by 0 bases, with 17 bases between them. CDR3 protein: CASENTDTLAKNIQYF. CDR3 coding DNA: TGTGCCAGTGAAAATACGGACACCCTAGCCAAAAACATTCAGTACTTC.

This clone was detected once. The V gene is TRBV7-3, the J gene TRBJ2-6; D perhaps matches TRBD1 (5 bases). The germline gives CDR1 SGHTA, CDR2 FQGTGA. This CDR3 is built from 18 residues. Trimming cost V 5 bases and J 2 bases, with 19 bases left between them. The CDR3 region is CASSQTAGRVTGANVLTF. The CDR3, as DNA: TGTGCCAGCAGCCAAACAGCTGGCAGGGTTACTGGGGCCAACGTCCTGACTTTC.

The genes are TRBV21-1 and TRBJ2-7; TRBD2, as called in the table, went unchecked against the DNA. TRBV21-1 is a pseudogene. This CDR3 is 15 amino acids long. CDR3 in amino acids: CASSKAGAGDYEQYF. The CDR3 nucleotides read TGTGCCAGCAGCAAAGCAGGAGCGGGAGACTACGAGCAGTACTTC.

This chain's CDR3 is CASSRGQAGANVLTF. The DNA of the CDR3 is TGTGCCAGCAGTCGAGGACAGGCTGGGGCCAACGTCCTGACTTTC. The gene calls are TRBV6-5 and TRBJ2-6; 7 bases align to TRBD1. The CDR3 extends over 15 amino acids. Losses at the gene ends were 5 bases for V and 2 bases for J; bases not matched to a gene: 3. Germline V gene data show CDR1 as MNHEY and CDR2 as SVGAGI.

This sequence joins TRBV27 and TRBJ2-1, with TRBD2 matching 8 bases. Trimming removed 5 bases from V and 9 bases from J; junction bases left unmatched: 21. In germline, CDR1 is MNHEY, CDR2 SMNVEV (reference sequence). The CDR3 has 18 amino acids. CDR3 sequence reads: CASSPLTTGPGGSAEQFF. In DNA, the CDR3 is TGTGCCAGCAGTCCCCTAACAACAGGGCCGGGAGGGAGCGCTGAGCAGTTCTTC.

The chain recombines TRBV5-4 with TRBJ1-1, with D possibly TRBD1 on 5 matching bases. The CDR3 runs to 15 residues. CDR1 is SGHNT and CDR2 is YYREEE in the germline V gene (reference sequence). Trimming pared 1 base from V and 1 base from J, leaving 11 bases between. CDR3 amino acids: CASSLIGRANTEAFF. CDR3 bases: TGTGCCAGCAGCTTGATCGGCAGGGCGAACACTGAAGCTTTCTTT.

This clone was seen only once. The rearrangement uses TRBV5-1 and TRBJ2-1, with D possibly matching TRBD2 (6 bases). The V and J ends lost 4 bases and 4 bases respectively, with 15 bases between them. The CDR3 extends over 15 amino acids. Germline lookup yields CDR1 SGHRS and CDR2 YFSETQ. CDR3 nucleotides: TGCGCCAGCAGCCCTATAGCGGAGCTGTACAATGAGCAGTTCTTC. Translated, it gives CASSPIAELYNEQFF.

V is TRBV19 and J is TRBJ1-5; 11 nucleotides align to TRBD1. The CDR3 sequence is 15 residues long. Germline CDR1 reads LNHDA; CDR2 reads SQIVND (reference sequence). V dropped 5 bases and J dropped 6; count of bases not matched to a gene: 6. The CDR3, as DNA: TGTGCCAGTAGTTTCGGACAGGGGGCCAGTCAGCCCCAGCATTTT. This encodes CASSFGQGASQPQHF.

This rearrangement joins TRBV18 to TRBJ1-1; TRBD1 might be the D (5 bases). V was clipped by 2 bases and J by 5 bases, with 12 bases between them. The CDR3 has 14 residues. Per the germline V gene, CDR1 is KGHSH and CDR2 is LQKENI. The CDR3 sequence: CASSPIDRGTEAFF. CDR3 sequence (DNA): TGTGCCAGCTCACCAATAGATAGGGGAACTGAAGCTTTCTTT.

The chain recombines TRBV24-1 with TRBJ2-7; D remains unclear. The CDR3 covers 12 residues. Germline lookup yields CDR1 KGHDR and CDR2 SFDVKD. V gave up 3 bases and J gave up 3 bases, with 5 bases separating them. CDR3 nucleotide sequence: TGTGCCACCAGTGATCCTAACTACGAGCAGTACTTC. Protein: CATSDPNYEQYF.

The chain employs TRBV18 and TRBJ1-3; D is ambiguous. Trimming removed 1 base at V and 3 bases at J, with 16 bases between. This CDR3 has 17 residues. Germline CDR1 and CDR2: KGHSH and LQKENI. CDR3 residues: CASSPQLGSSLGNTIYF. The CDR3 region has the DNA TGTGCCAGCTCACCACAGCTGGGATCAAGCCTTGGAAACACCATATATTTT.

This sequence joins TRBV28 and TRBJ1-2; D perhaps matches TRBD1 (6 bases). The CDR3 is 14 residues long. Per the germline V gene, CDR1 is MDHEN and CDR2 is SYDVKM. Trimming cost V 6 bases and J 4 bases, with 15 bases left between them. CDR3 DNA: TGTGCCAGCAGAGAATCGGGGGCGGCCTATGGCTACACCTTC. Translated, it gives CASRESGAAYGYTF.

This chain joins TRBV4-3 and TRBJ1-4, with 7 bases that match TRBD1. The V segment lost 0 bases and the J segment 3 bases; nucleotides outside the gene matches: 4. The V gene's germline CDR1 is LGHNA and CDR2 YSLEER. The CDR3 extends over 16 amino acids. Here the CDR3 reads CASSQEPGTANEKLFF. The CDR3 DNA reads as TGCGCCAGCAGCCAAGAACCCGGGACAGCTAATGAAAAACTGTTTTTT.

V gene TRBV28 combines with J gene TRBJ2-5; perhaps TRBD1 as D (5 bases). The germline V gene has CDR1 MDHEN and CDR2 SYDVKM. The CDR3 extends over 14 amino acids. V was pared by 7 bases and J by 4 bases, with 16 bases between. CDR3 DNA sequence: TGTGCCAGCAAGCCCCAGGGATTTCGAGAGACCCAGTACTTC. Its protein product is CASKPQGFRETQYF.

The chain uses TRBV9 and TRBJ1-5; a possible D gene is TRBD1 (5 bases). V was pared by 3 bases and J by 3 bases, with 25 bases between. In germline, CDR1 is SGDLS, CDR2 YYNGEE. The CDR3 is 19 residues long. CDR3 in amino acids: CASSASTQIIDSLNQPQHF. CDR3 nucleotide sequence: TGTGCCAGCAGCGCATCGACTCAGATAATAGACAGCCTCAATCAGCCCCAGCATTTT.